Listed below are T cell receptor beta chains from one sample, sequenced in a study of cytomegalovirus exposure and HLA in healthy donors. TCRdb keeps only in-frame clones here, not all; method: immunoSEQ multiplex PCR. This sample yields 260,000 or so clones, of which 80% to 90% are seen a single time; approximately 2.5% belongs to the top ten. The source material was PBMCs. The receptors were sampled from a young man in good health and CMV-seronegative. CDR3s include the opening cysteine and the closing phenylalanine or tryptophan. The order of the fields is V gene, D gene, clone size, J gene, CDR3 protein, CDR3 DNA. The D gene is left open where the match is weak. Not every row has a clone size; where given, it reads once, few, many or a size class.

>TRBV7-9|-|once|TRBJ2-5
CASSLLWAEETQYF
TGTGCCAGCAGCTTACTATGGGCAGAAGAGACCCAGTACTTC
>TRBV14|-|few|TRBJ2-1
CASSQGTGGGFF
TGTGCCAGCAGCCAGGGGACCGGGGGAGGGTTCTTC
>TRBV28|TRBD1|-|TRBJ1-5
CASSSRTGVNQPQHF
TGTGCCAGCAGTTCCAGGACAGGGGTCAATCAGCCCCAGCATTTT
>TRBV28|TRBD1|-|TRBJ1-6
CASKPGQGYYSPLHF
TGTGCCAGCAAGCCGGGACAGGGTTATTATTCACCCCTCCACTTT
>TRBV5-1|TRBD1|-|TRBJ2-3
CASSLLGQGNTDTQYF
TGCGCCAGCAGTCTTCTGGGACAGGGAAACACAGATACGCAGTATTTT
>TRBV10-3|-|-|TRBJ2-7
CAISGEYEQYF
TGTGCCATCAGTGGAGAATACGAGCAGTACTTC
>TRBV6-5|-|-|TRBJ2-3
CASSYSMGRGGDTQYF
TGTGCCAGCAGTTACTCGATGGGGCGGGGTGGTGATACGCAGTATTTT
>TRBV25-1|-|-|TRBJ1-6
CASTAGQITPLHF
TGTGCCAGCACTGCGGGGCAAATTACACCCCTCCACTTT
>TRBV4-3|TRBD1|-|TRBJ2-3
CASSPGQGLADTQYF
TGCGCCAGCAGCCCGGGACAGGGTTTGGCAGATACGCAGTATTTT
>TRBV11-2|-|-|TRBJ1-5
CASSLAGIGNQPQHF
TGTGCCAGCAGCTTAGCAGGGATCGGCAATCAGCCCCAGCATTTT
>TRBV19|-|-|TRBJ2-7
CASREAGSIGYEQYF
TGTGCCAGCCGGGAAGCAGGCTCCATAGGGTACGAGCAGTACTTC
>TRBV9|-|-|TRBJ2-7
CASSPTSRGSYEQYF
TGTGCCAGCAGCCCCACTAGCCGAGGGAGCTACGAGCAGTACTTC
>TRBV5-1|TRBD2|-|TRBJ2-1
CASLPGTSGKNEQFF
TGCGCCAGCCTTCCTGGGACTAGCGGGAAGAATGAGCAGTTCTTC
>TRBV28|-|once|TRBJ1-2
CASRSPRESNYGYTF
TGTGCCAGCAGATCCCCCAGGGAATCTAACTATGGCTACACCTTC
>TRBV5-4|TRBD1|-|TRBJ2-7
CASSRNLQGGYEQYF
TGTGCCAGCAGCCGGAACCTACAGGGGGGCTACGAGCAGTACTTC
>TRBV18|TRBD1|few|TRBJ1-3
CASSPTTGVSGNTIYF
TGTGCCAGCTCACCCACGACAGGGGTTTCTGGAAACACCATATATTTT
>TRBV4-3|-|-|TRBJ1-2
CASSQEGGSYGYTF
TGCGCCAGCAGCCAAGAAGGGGGATCCTATGGCTACACCTTC
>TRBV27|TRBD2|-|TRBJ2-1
CASSETSGGAQQFF
TGTGCCAGCAGTGAGACTAGCGGGGGGGCCCAGCAGTTCTTC
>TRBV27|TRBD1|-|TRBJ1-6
CASSSESRDRGYNSPLHF
TGTGCCAGCAGTTCTGAGTCCCGGGACAGGGGGTATAATTCACCCCTCCACTTT
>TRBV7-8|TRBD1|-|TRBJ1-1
CASSQGQGFFAFF
TGTGCCAGCAGTCAGGGACAGGGATTTTTTGCTTTCTTT
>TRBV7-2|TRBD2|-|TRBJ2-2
CASSLRRGGTGELFF
TGTGCCAGCAGCTTACGGCGGGGGGGCACCGGGGAGCTGTTTTTT
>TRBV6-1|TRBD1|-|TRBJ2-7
CASRPGTGGANEQYF
TGTGCCAGCAGACCCGGGACAGGGGGCGCGAACGAGCAGTACTTC
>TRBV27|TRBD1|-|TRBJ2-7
CASSLGDRAYEQYF
TGTGCCAGCAGTTTGGGGGACAGGGCCTACGAGCAGTACTTC
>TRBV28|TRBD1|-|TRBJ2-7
CASTWGTGDISEQYF
TGTGCCAGCACCTGGGGGACAGGGGATATCAGCGAGCAGTACTTC
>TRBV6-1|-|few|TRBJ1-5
CASRPRRANQPQHF
TGTGCCAGCAGACCAAGGAGGGCTAATCAGCCCCAGCATTTT
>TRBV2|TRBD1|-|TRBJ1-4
CAGYTNGWDRVNEKLFF
TGTGCCGGATACACTAACGGGTGGGACAGGGTTAATGAAAAACTGTTTTTT
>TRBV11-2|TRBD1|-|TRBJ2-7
CASSRTGTGAEQYF
TGTGCCAGCAGCCGCACCGGGACAGGGGCCGAGCAGTACTTC
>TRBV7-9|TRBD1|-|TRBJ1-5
CASGAGTGDNQPQHF
TGTGCCAGCGGAGCCGGGACAGGGGACAATCAGCCCCAGCATTTT
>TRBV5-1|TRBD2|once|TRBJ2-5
CASSPTSGGLETQYF
TGCGCCAGCAGCCCGACTAGCGGGGGGTTAGAGACCCAGTACTTC
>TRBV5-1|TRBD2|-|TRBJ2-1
CASSSSPAGGWDEQFF
TGCGCCAGCAGCTCCTCCCCAGCGGGGGGGTGGGATGAGCAGTTCTTC
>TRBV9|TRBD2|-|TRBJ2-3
CASSPDRGVKDTQYF
TGTGCCAGCAGCCCCGATCGGGGGGTAAAAGATACGCAGTATTTT
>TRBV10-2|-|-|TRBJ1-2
CASSVDSNYGYTF
TGCGCCAGCAGTGTGGACAGTAACTATGGCTACACCTTC
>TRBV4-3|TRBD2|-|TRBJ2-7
CASSPGTSGGAYEQYF
TGCGCCAGCAGCCCCGGGACTAGCGGGGGGGCCTACGAGCAGTACTTC
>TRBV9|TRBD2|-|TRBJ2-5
CASSARPGLERKETQYF
TGTGCCAGCAGCGCGCGGCCGGGACTAGAGAGGAAGGAGACCCAGTACTTC
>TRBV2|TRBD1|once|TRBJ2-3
CASSQGQGLKDTQYF
TGTGCCAGCAGCCAGGGACAGGGATTGAAAGATACGCAGTATTTT
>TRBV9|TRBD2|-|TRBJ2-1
CASSPLAGSSYNEQFF
TGTGCCAGCAGTCCACTAGCGGGGAGCTCCTACAATGAGCAGTTCTTC